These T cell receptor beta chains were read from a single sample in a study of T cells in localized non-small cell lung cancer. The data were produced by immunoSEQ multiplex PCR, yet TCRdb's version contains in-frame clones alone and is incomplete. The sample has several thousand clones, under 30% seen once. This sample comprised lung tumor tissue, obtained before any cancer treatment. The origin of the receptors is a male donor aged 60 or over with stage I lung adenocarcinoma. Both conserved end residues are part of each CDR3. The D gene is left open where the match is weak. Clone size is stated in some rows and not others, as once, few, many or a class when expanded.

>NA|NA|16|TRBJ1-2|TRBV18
TGTGCCAGCTCACCACCAGGACGCCCTCAAAACTATGGCTACACCTTC
CASSPPGRPQNYGYTF
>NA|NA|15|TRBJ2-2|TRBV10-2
TGCGCCAGCAGTGAGTGGGGAGCGAACACCGGGGAGCTGTTTTTT
CASSEWGANTGELFF
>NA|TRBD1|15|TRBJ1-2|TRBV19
TGTGCCAGTAACCTGTCCGGACAGGGGGCAAATGGCTACACCTTC
CASNLSGQGANGYTF
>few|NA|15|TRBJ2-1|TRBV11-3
TGTGCCAGCAGCTTATTAATGGTCAAGACGGGTGAGCAGTTCTTC
CASSLLMVKTGEQFF
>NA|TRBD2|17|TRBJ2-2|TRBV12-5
TGTGCTAGTGCTTGGGGCATTCTAGCGGGACGGACCGGGGAGCTGTTTTTT
CASAWGILAGRTGELFF
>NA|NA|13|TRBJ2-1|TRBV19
TGTGCCAGCTCCCTGGACGGGGACAATGAGCAGTTCTTC
CASSLDGDNEQFF
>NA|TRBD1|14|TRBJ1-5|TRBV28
TGTGCCAGCAGAAGAGGGGGCGAAAGTCAGCCCCAGCATTTT
CASRRGGESQPQHF
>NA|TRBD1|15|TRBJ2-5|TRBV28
TGTGCCAGCAGTTCGGACAGGGTGGGAAGGGAGACCCAGTACTTC
CASSSDRVGRETQYF
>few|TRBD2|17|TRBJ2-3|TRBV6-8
TGTGCCAGCAGTTACTCCAAACCGCGGGAGCAGCGGGATACGCAGTATTTT
CASSYSKPREQRDTQYF
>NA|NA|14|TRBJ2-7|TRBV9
TGTGCCAGCAGCGTTCGGTGGGAGAGCTACGAGCAGTACTTC
CASSVRWESYEQYF